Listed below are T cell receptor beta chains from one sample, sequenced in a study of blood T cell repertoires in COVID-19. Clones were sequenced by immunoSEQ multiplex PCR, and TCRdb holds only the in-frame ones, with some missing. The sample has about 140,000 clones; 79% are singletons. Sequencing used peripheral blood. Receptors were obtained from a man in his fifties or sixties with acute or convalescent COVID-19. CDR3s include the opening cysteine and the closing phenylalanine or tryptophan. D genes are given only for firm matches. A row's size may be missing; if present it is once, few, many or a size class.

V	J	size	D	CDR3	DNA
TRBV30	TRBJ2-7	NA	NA	CAWSFAGTYEQYF	TGTGCCTGGAGTTTCGCAGGGACCTACGAGCAGTACTTC
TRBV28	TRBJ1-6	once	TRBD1	CASSLWGDRVSNNSPLHF	TGTGCCAGCAGTTTATGGGGCGACAGGGTCTCCAATAATTCACCCCTCCACTTT
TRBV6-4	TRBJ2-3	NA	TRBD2	CASSRLAGGLDTQYF	TGTGCCAGCAGTCGACTAGCGGGAGGGTTAGATACGCAGTATTTT
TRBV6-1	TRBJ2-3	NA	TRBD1	CASSSPGQLTDTQYF	TGTGCCAGCAGTTCCCCGGGACAGCTCACAGATACGCAGTATTTT
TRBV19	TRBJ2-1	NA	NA	CASSIQGLNNEQFF	TGTGCCAGTAGTATCCAGGGACTTAACAATGAGCAGTTCTTC
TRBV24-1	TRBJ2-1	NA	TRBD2	CATSDPSRGGNEQFF	TGTGCCACCAGTGATCCGTCCCGGGGGGGCAATGAGCAGTTCTTC
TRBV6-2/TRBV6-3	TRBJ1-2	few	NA	CASSYSGEAYGYTF	TGTGCCAGCAGTTACTCTGGGGAGGCCTATGGCTACACCTTC
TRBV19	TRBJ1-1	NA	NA	CATTRRGLTEAFF	TGTGCCACTACCAGGAGGGGACTCACTGAAGCTTTCTTT
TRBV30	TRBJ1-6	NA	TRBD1	CAWSTGTGNSPLHF	TGTGCCTGGAGCACCGGGACAGGGAATTCACCCCTCCACTTT
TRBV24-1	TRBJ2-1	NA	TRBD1	CATSDWGTGGSNEQFF	TGTGCCACCAGTGATTGGGGGACAGGGGGTTCCAATGAGCAGTTCTTC
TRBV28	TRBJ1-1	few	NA	CASSLWRGNTEAFF	TGTGCCAGCAGTTTATGGCGGGGGAACACTGAAGCTTTCTTT
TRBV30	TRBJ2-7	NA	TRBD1	CAWRLTGGGEQYF	TGTGCCTGGAGATTAACAGGGGGCGGCGAGCAGTACTTC
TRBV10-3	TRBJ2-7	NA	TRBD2	CAISVGTTYEQYF	TGTGCCATCAGTGTCGGGACTACTTACGAGCAGTACTTC
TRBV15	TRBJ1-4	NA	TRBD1	CATSRAGTGNEKLFF	TGTGCCACCAGCAGAGCTGGGACAGGAAATGAAAAACTGTTTTTT
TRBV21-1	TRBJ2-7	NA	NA	CASSIQKSRGHHEQYF	TGTGCCAGCAGCATCCAGAAATCGAGGGGACACCACGAGCAGTACTTC
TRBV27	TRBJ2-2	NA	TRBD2	CASSRGLASGGELFF	TGTGCCAGCTCGCGGGGACTAGCGAGTGGCGGGGAGCTGTTTTTT
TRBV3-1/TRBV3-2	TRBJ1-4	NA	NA	CASSLVATNEKLFF	TGTGCCAGCAGCTTAGTTGCAACTAATGAAAAACTGTTTTTT
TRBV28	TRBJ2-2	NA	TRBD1	CASRLGDRATGELFF	TGTGCCAGCAGATTGGGGGACAGGGCCACCGGGGAGCTGTTTTTT
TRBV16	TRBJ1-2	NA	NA	CASSQTFVGHPNYGYTF	TGTGCCAGCAGCCAGACCTTTGTGGGACACCCTAACTATGGCTACACCTTC
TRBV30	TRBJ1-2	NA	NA	CAWSVPGGYTF	TGTGCCTGGAGTGTACCGGGGGGCTACACCTTC
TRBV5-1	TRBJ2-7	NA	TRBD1	CASKGQGVSYEQYF	TGCGCCAGCAAAGGACAGGGGGTTTCCTACGAGCAGTACTTC
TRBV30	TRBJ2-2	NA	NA	CAWTGGYTGELFF	TGTGCCTGGACAGGGGGGTACACCGGGGAGCTGTTTTTT
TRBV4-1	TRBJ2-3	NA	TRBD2	CASSQTPGPKTSGGTYTDTQYF	TGCGCCAGCAGCCAAACGCCGGGACCCAAGACTAGCGGGGGAACTTACACAGATACGCAGTATTTT
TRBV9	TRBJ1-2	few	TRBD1	CASSDRQGARGYTF	TGTGCCAGCAGCGACCGCCAGGGGGCGCGCGGCTACACCTTC
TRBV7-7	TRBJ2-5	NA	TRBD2	CASSLDSRASGTETQYF	TGTGCTAGCAGCTTAGACTCTCGGGCTAGCGGGACAGAGACCCAGTACTTC
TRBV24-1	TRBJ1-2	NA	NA	CATSDFDRNYGYTF	TGTGCCACCAGTGACTTTGACAGGAACTATGGCTACACCTTC
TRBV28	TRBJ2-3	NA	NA	CASSPSHPGGTDTQYF	TGTGCCAGCAGTCCCTCTCACCCAGGGGGCACAGATACGCAGTATTTT
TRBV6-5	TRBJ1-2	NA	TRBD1	CASTSAGTGNYGYTF	TGTGCCAGCACCTCTGCCGGGACAGGGAATTATGGCTACACCTTC
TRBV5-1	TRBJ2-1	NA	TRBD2	CASQRDSSYNEQFF	TGCGCCTCCCAGCGGGACTCCTCCTACAATGAGCAGTTCTTC
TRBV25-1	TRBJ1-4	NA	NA	CASSEGAEKLFF	TGTGCCAGCAGTGAAGGGGCCGAAAAACTGTTTTTT
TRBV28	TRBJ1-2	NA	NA	CASKTGNYGYTF	TGTGCCAGCAAAACAGGGAACTATGGCTACACCTTC
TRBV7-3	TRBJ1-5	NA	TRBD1	CASSPLSSTGFSNQPQHF	TGTGCCAGCAGCCCGCTCAGCTCGACAGGGTTCAGCAATCAGCCCCAGCATTTT
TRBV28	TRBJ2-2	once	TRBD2	CASSFRGTSGNTGELFF	TGTGCCAGCAGTTTCCGCGGGACTAGCGGGAACACCGGGGAGCTGTTTTTT
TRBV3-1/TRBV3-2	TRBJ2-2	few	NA	CASSLFGGSGELFF	TGTGCCAGCAGCCTCTTTGGGGGGTCCGGGGAGCTGTTTTTT
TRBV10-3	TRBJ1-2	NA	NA	CAISATGMDGYTF	TGTGCCATCAGTGCAACAGGGATGGATGGCTACACCTTC
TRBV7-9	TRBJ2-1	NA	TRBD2	CASSLDGRDEQFF	TGTGCCAGCAGCTTAGACGGGAGGGATGAGCAGTTCTTC
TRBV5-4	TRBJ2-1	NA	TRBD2	CASSQKDLAGGYEQFF	TGTGCCAGCAGCCAAAAGGATCTAGCGGGAGGATATGAGCAGTTCTTC
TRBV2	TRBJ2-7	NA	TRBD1	CASGPDRGFSYEQYF	TGTGCCAGCGGGCCGGACAGGGGCTTCTCCTACGAGCAGTACTTC
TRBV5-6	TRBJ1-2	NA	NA	CASSLSRSAGYTF	TGTGCCAGCAGCTTGAGCAGGTCTGCTGGCTACACCTTC
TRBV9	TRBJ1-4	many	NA	CASSAGRVATNEKLFF	TGTGCCAGCAGCGCCGGTAGAGTTGCAACTAATGAAAAACTGTTTTTT
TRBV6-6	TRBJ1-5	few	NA	CASSQPGNQPQHF	TGTGCCAGCAGCCAACCGGGAAATCAGCCCCAGCATTTT
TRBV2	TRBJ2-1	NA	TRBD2	CASSVLAGGNEQFF	TGTGCCAGCAGTGTTCTAGCGGGAGGCAATGAGCAGTTCTTC
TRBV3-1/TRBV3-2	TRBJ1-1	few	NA	CASSRERFTEAFF	TGTGCCAGCAGCCGCGAGAGGTTCACTGAAGCTTTCTTT
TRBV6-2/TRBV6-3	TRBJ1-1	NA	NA	CASSWGQNTEAFF	TGTGCCAGCAGTTGGGGACAGAACACTGAAGCTTTCTTT
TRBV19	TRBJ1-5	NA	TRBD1	CASSIVGGSNQPQHF	TGTGCCAGTAGTATAGTAGGGGGCAGCAATCAGCCCCAGCATTTT
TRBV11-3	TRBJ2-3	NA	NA	CASSLEAGDTQYF	TGTGCCAGCAGCTTAGAGGCGGGAGATACGCAGTATTTT
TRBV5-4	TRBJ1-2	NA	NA	CASSLAGSLSGYGYTF	TGTGCCAGCAGCTTGGCTGGGAGTCTATCGGGCTATGGCTACACCTTC
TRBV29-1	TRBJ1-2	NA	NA	CSVGVGDYGYTF	TGCAGCGTTGGGGTAGGGGATTATGGCTACACCTTC
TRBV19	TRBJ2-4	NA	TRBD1	CASSTSGTELNIQYF	TGTGCCAGTAGCACCTCCGGGACAGAATTAAACATTCAGTACTTC
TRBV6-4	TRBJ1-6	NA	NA	CASRAEIGNSPLHF	TGTGCCAGCCGCGCGGAAATCGGGAATTCACCCCTCCACTTT
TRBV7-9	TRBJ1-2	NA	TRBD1	CASSYPGQGSYGYTF	TGTGCCAGCAGCTACCCAGGACAGGGGAGCTATGGCTACACCTTC
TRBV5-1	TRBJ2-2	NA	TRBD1	CASSSARDRLFGESGELFF	TGCGCCAGCAGCTCGGCCCGGGACAGACTTTTCGGGGAGTCCGGGGAGCTGTTTTTT
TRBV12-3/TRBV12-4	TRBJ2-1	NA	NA	CASGGGEQFF	TGTGCCAGTGGCGGTGGTGAGCAGTTCTTC
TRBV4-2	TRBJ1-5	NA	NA	CASSQDGAGDQPQHF	TGTGCCAGCAGCCAAGATGGAGCAGGGGATCAGCCCCAGCATTTT
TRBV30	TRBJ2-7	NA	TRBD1	CAWSDQGASEQYF	TGTGCCTGGAGTGACCAGGGGGCGAGCGAGCAGTACTTC
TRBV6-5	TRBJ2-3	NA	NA	CALARLTDTQYF	TGTGCCCTGGCGCGGCTTACAGATACGCAGTATTTT
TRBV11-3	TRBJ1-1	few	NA	CASSSLWGAEAFF	TGTGCCAGCAGCTCCCTCTGGGGAGCCGAAGCTTTCTTT